This T cell receptor (beta chain) emerged from a study of OX40 agonist ivuxolimab in advanced cancers. This clone has only a few counts. TCRdb's table, derived via immunoSEQ multiplex PCR, lists solely in-frame clones and lacks some. The table has about 80,000 clones, 84% seen once. The receptor's source is an adult with an advanced solid tumor such as melanoma, head and neck, liver or kidney cancer. Sample: CD4+ or CD8+ T cells sorted from blood, taken in a trial of the OX40 agonist ivuxolimab.

CDR3 in DNA: TGTGCCAGCAGGATGATAGCGGGAGAGACCCAGTACTTC. Its protein is CASRMIAGETQYF. The genes are TRBV6-5 and TRBJ2-5, with 7 bases fitting TRBD2. This CDR3 comprises 13 residues. The germline gives CDR1 MNHEY, CDR2 SVGAGI. V shed 6 bases and J 4 bases; nucleotides not matched to a gene: 5.